This entry lists 20 T cell receptor beta chains sequenced from one sample in a study of metastatic and nonmetastatic thyroid tumors. TCRdb used MiXCR to call clones anew from the PCR reads. Of around 9,000 clones listed, about 30% are singletons. No patient received treatment before thyroid surgery. The sequenced material came from adjacent normal tissue. These receptors all stem from a female donor with papillary thyroid cancer or a benign thyroid nodule (not recorded which). Some clones in this sample may be carry-over from other donors' samples.

This clone was seen more than once but under ten times. The V and J genes are TRBV5-6 and TRBJ1-1; TRBD1 matches at 8 bases. Germline assignment: CDR1 SGHDT and CDR2 YYEEEE. With V trimmed by 5 bases and J by 5 bases, 11 bases remained unmatched. This CDR3 is built from 15 residues. CDR3 sequence reads: CASSRLDRGGTEAFF. The CDR3 DNA is TGTGCCAGCAGTCGCCTCGACAGGGGTGGGACTGAAGCTTTCTTT.

This clone was seen a handful of times. A read error is possible here, since a much larger clone lies one base away. The same CDR3 can be traced to other DNA sequences in this sample. The V and J genes are TRBV3-1 and TRBJ2-2, with a tentative D call TRBD2 (5 bases). Germline V gene lookup returns CDR1 LGHDT and CDR2 YNNKEL (reference sequence). The CDR3 extends over 11 amino acids. This CDR3 reads CASGQGGELFF. The CDR3 region has the DNA TGTGCCAGCGGCCAAGGTGGGGAGCTTTTTTTT.

By sample fraction, this clone is medium-sized. This chain joins TRBV6-1 and TRBJ2-3; maybe TRBD1 (5 bases). CDR1 is MNHNS and CDR2 is SASEGT in the germline V gene. With 7 bases removed from V and 0 bases from J, the gap between germline ends came to 17 bases. The CDR3 length is 16 residues. The CDR3 region has the DNA TGTGCCAGCACTTCTATTGGGGCGGCTAGCACAGATACGCAGTATTTT. Protein sequence: CASTSIGAASTDTQYF.

The rearrangement links TRBV20-1 to TRBJ1-6, with D possibly being TRBD1 (6 bases). Germline loops: CDR1 DFQATT, CDR2 SNEGSKA (reference sequence). Trimming took off 6 bases at V and 5 bases at J, with 14 bases between the two ends. CDR3 length: 14 amino acids. This CDR3 reads CSAPLNRDNSPLHF. The CDR3 region has the DNA TGCAGTGCCCCCCTTAACAGGGATAATTCACCCCTCCACTTT.

By share, this clone ranks as medium-sized. The chain employs TRBV6-1 and TRBJ1-1; D gene ambiguous. From germline, CDR1 is MNHNS and CDR2 SASEGT. Trimming pared 7 bases from V and 4 bases from J, leaving 7 bases between. This CDR3 region has 11 residues. The CDR3 nucleotides are TGTGCCAGCAAGAAGGGCACTGAAGCTTTCTTT. It specifies CASKKGTEAFF.

This clone was picked up one time. The J gene is TRBJ2-1, the V gene TRBV7-3, with D perhaps TRBD2 (5 bases). CDR3 length equals 16 residues. Germline CDR1 reads SGHTA; CDR2 reads FQGTGA. Trimming shortened V by 3 bases and J by 3 bases, and 15 bases separated the two germline ends. The CDR3 sequence: CASSLTPGSIYNEQFF. The CDR3 region has the DNA TGTGCCAGCAGCTTGACCCCGGGGTCCATCTACAATGAGCAGTTCTTC.

This clone was counted ten times or more. At the DNA level, this CDR3 is encoded by other sequences in the same sample as well. As DNA, the CDR3 is TGTGCCAGCAGCTCGACAGGGAGGATCTACGAGCAGTACTTC. It translates to CASSSTGRIYEQYF. The V call is TRBV27, the J call TRBJ2-7, with D possibly being TRBD1 (7 bases). Trimming stripped 6 bases from V and 3 bases from J, with 15 bases between. The CDR3 spans 14 residues. Germline V gene lookup returns CDR1 MNHEY and CDR2 SMNVEV (reference sequence).

Many counts were recorded for this clone. V usage is TRBV4-1 and J usage is TRBJ1-2; maybe TRBD1 (5 bases). CDR1 and CDR2 (germline): MGHRA, YSYEKL. V was pared by 0 bases and J by 6 bases, with 17 bases between. The CDR3 spans 16 residues. The CDR3 spells CASSQDGTGRDHGYTF. In nucleotides, the CDR3 is TGCGCCAGCAGCCAAGATGGGACGGGGCGGGATCATGGCTACACCTTC.

This clone rates as medium-sized. The chain recombines TRBV2 with TRBJ2-1, with 9 positions matching TRBD1. The V gene end was trimmed by 7 bases and the J gene end by 9 bases; junction bases not matched to a gene: 10. CDR3 size: 14 residues. From germline, CDR1 is SNHLY and CDR2 FYNNEI. This CDR3 reads CASNPGTGTSEQFF. The CDR3 coding sequence is TGTGCCAGCAATCCCGGGACAGGGACCAGTGAGCAGTTCTTC.

This clone was seen many times. V usage is TRBV29-1 and J usage is TRBJ1-1; D possibly corresponds to TRBD1 (5 bases). Germline CDR1 reads SQVTM; CDR2 reads ANQGSEA. Trimming took 3 bases from V and 1 from J, leaving 12 bases between them. This CDR3 is built from 14 residues. This chain's CDR3 is CSVDTYGQNTEAFF. DNA of the CDR3: TGCAGCGTTGATACCTACGGACAGAACACTGAAGCTTTCTTT.

By share, this clone ranks as medium-sized. V gene TRBV12-3 or TRBV12-4 combines with J gene TRBJ1-1; TRBD1 is a possible D gene (6 bases). Trimming stripped 7 bases from V and 11 bases from J, with 20 bases between. The CDR3 is made up of 13 amino acids. The CDR3 DNA reads as TGTGCCAGCACTCGAGGGGGGTTGGATGGGGCTTTCTTT. It translates to CASTRGGLDGAFF.

This clone is deemed medium-sized. The chain has TRBV6-1 and TRBJ2-1; the match to TRBD2 covers 10 bases. The CDR3 covers 18 residues. V lost 3 bases and J lost 3; bases outside the gene matches: 11. The germline gives CDR1 MNHNS, CDR2 SASEGT. CDR3 DNA sequence: TGTGCCAGCAGTGACAGGCTAGCGGGAGTGGGCCGCTACAATGAGCAGTTCTTC. Translated, it gives CASSDRLAGVGRYNEQFF.

This clone counts as medium-sized. The chain uses TRBV6-1 and TRBJ2-7, with 7 bases matching TRBD2. J was trimmed by 4 bases and V by 4 bases; bases with no gene match: 7. Germline CDR1 and CDR2: MNHNS and SASEGT. The CDR3 is made up of 14 amino acids. The CDR3 DNA reads as TGTGCCAGCAGTGTCACCGGGACTAAGTACGAGCAGTACTTC. Its translation: CASSVTGTKYEQYF.

V is TRBV11-2 and J is TRBJ1-5, with D perhaps matching TRBD1 (6 bases). The CDR3 is 17 amino acids. V was pared by 4 bases and J by 0 bases, with 16 bases between. The germline CDR1 and CDR2 sequences are SGHAT and FQNNGV. The CDR3 coding sequence is TGTGCCAGCAGCTCCCTCACGGACAGTTATAGCAATCAGCCCCAGCATTTT. Translated: CASSSLTDSYSNQPQHF.

The gene calls are TRBV12-3 or TRBV12-4 and TRBJ2-5, with 9 bases aligning to TRBD2. J was trimmed by 2 bases and V by 1 base; bases with no gene match: 8. This CDR3 comprises 17 residues. The CDR3, as DNA: TGTGCCAGCAGTTTAGTTCCTTCGAGCGGGGGGCAAGAGACCCAGTACTTC. Translated: CASSLVPSSGGQETQYF.

Notes on this clone: Germline and junction disagree at one end, which may indicate a read error. The rearrangement uses TRBV25-1 and TRBJ2-4; the D is unclear. Germline V gives CDR1 MGHDK, CDR2 SYGVNS. This CDR3 is built from 14 residues. The CDR3 DNA is TGTGCCAGAAGTGAGGTGGGGGCCAAAAACATTCAGTACTTC. Encoded protein: CARSEVGAKNIQYF.

Judged by abundance, this clone is medium-sized. CDR3 loop: CSARDPGGPGTQYF. In DNA, the CDR3 is TGCAGTGCTAGAGATCCGGGAGGGCCGGGTACGCAGTATTTT. This rearrangement joins TRBV20-1 to TRBJ2-3; TRBD2 matches at 8 bases. V was pared by 0 bases and J by 8 bases, with 7 bases of the junction left unmatched. Germline CDR1 reads DFQATT; CDR2 reads SNEGSKA (reference sequence). The CDR3 sequence is 14 residues long.

This clone was counted a few times. The gene calls are TRBV28 and TRBJ2-7, with 9 bases identical to TRBD1. Trimming cost V 8 bases and J 5 bases; bases outside gene matches: 10. CDR3 length equals 14 residues. CDR1 is MDHEN, CDR2 SYDVKM, per germline. Here the CDR3 reads CASRRDRAANEQYF. The CDR3 DNA sequence: TGTGCCAGCCGGAGGGACAGGGCTGCCAACGAGCAGTACTTC.

This clone qualifies as medium-sized (0.01 to 0.1%). The gene calls are TRBV6-1 and TRBJ2-7; D is possibly TRBD1 (6 bases). Per germline, CDR1 MNHNS and CDR2 SASEGT. This CDR3 has 12 residues. The ends were cut back, 2 bases at V and 4 bases at J, with 6 bases in the middle. CDR3 loop: CASSEQGYEQYF. The CDR3 coding sequence is TGTGCCAGCAGTGAACAGGGGTACGAGCAGTACTTC.

The chain couples TRBV5-4 to TRBJ2-7; the match to TRBD1 covers 8 bases. Looked up from germline, CDR1 is SGHNT and CDR2 is YYREEE (reference sequence). The CDR3 is 14 amino acids. Trimming at V came to 3 bases and at J to 2 bases, leaving 4 bases not matched to a gene. The CDR3 reads CASSSGGTTYEQYF. For the CDR3, the DNA is TGTGCCAGCAGCTCAGGGGGCACCACCTACGAGCAGTACTTC.